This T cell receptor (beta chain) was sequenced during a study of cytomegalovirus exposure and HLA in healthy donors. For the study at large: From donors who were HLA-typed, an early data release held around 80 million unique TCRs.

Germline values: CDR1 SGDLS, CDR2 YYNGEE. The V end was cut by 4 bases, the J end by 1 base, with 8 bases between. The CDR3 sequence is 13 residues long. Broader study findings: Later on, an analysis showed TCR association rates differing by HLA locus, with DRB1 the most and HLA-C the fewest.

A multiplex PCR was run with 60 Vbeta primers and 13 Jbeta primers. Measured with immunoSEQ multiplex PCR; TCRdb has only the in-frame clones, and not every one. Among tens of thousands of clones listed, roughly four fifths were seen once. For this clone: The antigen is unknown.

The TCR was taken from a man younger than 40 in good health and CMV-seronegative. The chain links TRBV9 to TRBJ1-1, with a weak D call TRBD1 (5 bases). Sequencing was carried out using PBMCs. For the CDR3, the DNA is TGTGCCAGCAGCCTTGGACAGAACACTGAAGCTTTCTTT. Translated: CASSLGQNTEAFF.